The rows below give T cell receptor beta chains drawn from one sample of a study of identical twins. TCRdb analysed the 5' RACE reads with MiXCR anew, one entry per CDR3 protein. This table has 400,000 to 550,000 distinct CDR3 sequences, less than 25% appearing once. The same sample was also used in a study of T cells expressing NK-cell markers.

The specimen was CD4+ T cells sorted from blood. The receptors shown here come from a young woman in good health. Each CDR3 is given with its conserved first and last residue. Fields, in order: J gene, clone size, D gene, V gene, CDR3 protein, CDR3 DNA. A D gene is named only where the DNA matches it firmly. Only some rows state a clone size, as once, few, many or a class for expanded clones.

TRBJ1-2	-	-	TRBV18	CASSPQLIYGYTF	TGTGCCAGCTCACCACAACTGATTTATGGCTACACCTTC
TRBJ2-5	few	-	TRBV7-9	CASSLPIVGDRETQYF	TGTGCCAGCAGCTTACCCATAGTGGGGGACCGAGAGACCCAGTACTTC
TRBJ1-1	-	TRBD1	TRBV7-9	CASSLGTGGLEAFF	TGTGCCAGCAGCTTAGGGACAGGGGGCTTGGAAGCTTTCTTT
TRBJ2-7	-	TRBD1	TRBV10-3	CAISDRDRTYEQYF	TGTGCCATCAGTGACCGGGACAGAACCTACGAGCAGTACTTC
TRBJ2-1	-	TRBD2	TRBV11-3	CASSVSGRMNEQFF	TGTGCCAGCAGCGTTAGCGGGAGGATGAATGAGCAGTTCTTC
TRBJ1-1	-	-	TRBV5-1	CASSLDYLTEAFF	TGCGCCAGCAGCTTGGATTACCTGACTGAAGCTTTCTTT
TRBJ1-1	few	-	TRBV20-1	CSASQGTEAFF	TGCAGTGCTAGCCAGGGAACGGAAGCTTTCTTT
TRBJ2-3	-	TRBD1	TRBV11-2	CASSHRDRASADTQYF	TGTGCCAGCAGCCACCGGGACAGGGCGTCCGCAGATACGCAGTATTTT
TRBJ2-5	-	-	TRBV18	CASSQGLDETQYF	TGTGCCAGCTCACAGGGCTTGGATGAGACCCAGTACTTC
TRBJ2-5	few	TRBD1	TRBV24-1	CATSDPRTGGETQYF	TGTGCCACCAGTGACCCTAGGACAGGAGGAGAGACCCAGTACTTC
TRBJ2-1	few	TRBD1	TRBV20-1	CSGDRVNEQFF	TGCAGCGGTGACAGGGTGAACGAGCAGTTCTTC
TRBJ1-2	few	TRBD1	TRBV5-1	CASSTDRGFDGYTF	TGCGCCAGCAGCACCGACAGGGGATTCGATGGCTACACCTTC
TRBJ2-2	-	-	TRBV15	CATSRGLAPNTGELFF	TGTGCCACCAGCAGAGGTCTAGCACCGAACACCGGGGAGCTGTTTTTT
TRBJ2-7	-	-	TRBV5-1	CASSGSISGDGEQYF	TGCGCCAGCAGCGGATCCATTTCAGGGGATGGGGAGCAGTACTTC
TRBJ2-7	few	-	TRBV6-5	CASSYSMQGRGEQYF	TGTGCCAGCAGTTACTCGATGCAGGGAAGGGGCGAGCAGTACTTC
TRBJ2-5	-	-	TRBV18	CASSPPRQGGLETQYF	TGTGCCAGCTCACCACCGCGGCAGGGGGGATTGGAGACCCAGTACTTC
TRBJ2-1	few	TRBD2	TRBV6-2/TRBV6-3	CASSVLAGRYNEQFF	TGTGCCAGCTCAGTACTAGCGGGGAGATACAATGAGCAGTTCTTC
TRBJ1-4	few	-	TRBV20-1	CSAKKGRDVPEKLFF	TGCAGTGCTAAGAAGGGGAGGGACGTCCCTGAAAAACTGTTTTTT
TRBJ1-5	few	TRBD1	TRBV7-2	CASSPRQGLKPQHF	TGTGCCAGCAGCCCCCGACAGGGACTAAAGCCCCAGCATTTT
TRBJ2-2	-	-	TRBV10-3	CAISESKGYGELFF	TGTGCCATCAGTGAGTCTAAAGGGTACGGGGAGCTGTTTTTT
TRBJ2-5	few	-	TRBV5-1	CASSVGSLETQYF	TGCGCCAGCAGCGTCGGGAGCTTGGAGACCCAGTACTTC
TRBJ1-2	-	-	TRBV29-1	CSVEDGRGPNYGYTF	TGCAGCGTTGAAGATGGGCGCGGGCCCAACTATGGCTACACCTTC
TRBJ2-1	-	-	TRBV9	CASSVEGGTVYNEQFF	TGTGCCAGCAGCGTAGAGGGCGGGACCGTTTACAATGAGCAGTTCTTC
TRBJ1-1	few	-	TRBV4-1	CASSQSGRGSTEAFF	TGCGCCAGCAGCCAATCCGGCAGGGGAAGCACTGAAGCTTTCTTT
TRBJ2-5	-	TRBD2	TRBV20-1	CSAGGDFWETQYF	TGCAGTGCCGGGGGGGACTTTTGGGAGACCCAGTACTTC
TRBJ2-1	-	-	TRBV5-1	CASSFSLREQFF	TGCGCCAGCAGCTTCAGTCTCCGTGAGCAGTTCTTC
TRBJ2-3	-	-	TRBV20-1	CSARNQGEADTQYF	TGCAGTGCTAGGAATCAGGGGGAGGCAGATACGCAGTATTTT
TRBJ1-5	few	-	TRBV5-5	CASSFEGYSNQPQHF	TGTGCCAGCAGCTTCGAGGGATATAGCAATCAGCCCCAGCATTTT
TRBJ2-7	few	-	TRBV11-2	CASSSVRAPAYEQYF	TGTGCCAGCAGCTCAGTCCGGGCCCCGGCCTACGAGCAGTACTTC
TRBJ2-7	few	TRBD2	TRBV9	CASSVLASGMSYEQYF	TGTGCCAGCAGCGTATTGGCTAGCGGGATGTCCTACGAGCAGTACTTC
TRBJ1-2	-	-	TRBV18	CASSPLEAGARYGYTF	TGTGCCAGCTCACCACTCGAGGCGGGGGCTCGCTATGGCTACACCTTC
TRBJ2-3	-	TRBD2	TRBV5-1	CASSQSGGLVGDTQYF	TGCGCCAGCAGCCAGTCCGGCGGACTAGTGGGAGATACGCAGTATTTT
TRBJ2-7	-	TRBD1	TRBV5-1	CASSPDRGRDEQYF	TGCGCCAGCAGCCCCGACAGGGGGCGAGACGAGCAGTACTTC
TRBJ1-2	few	-	TRBV29-1	CSVGEGPNYGYTF	TGCAGCGTTGGAGAGGGGCCGAACTATGGCTACACCTTC
TRBJ1-3	few	-	TRBV6-1	CASSRGFGNTIYF	TGTGCCAGCAGTAGGGGGTTCGGAAACACCATATATTTT
TRBJ2-7	few	-	TRBV3-1	CASSQRSPGAGGEQYF	TGTGCCAGCAGCCAACGATCGCCGGGAGCAGGAGGTGAGCAGTACTTC
TRBJ1-3	few	-	TRBV6-1	CASSPRESGNTIYF	TGTGCCAGCAGTCCCAGGGAGTCTGGAAACACCATATATTTT
TRBJ1-2	few	-	TRBV9	CASSVDLGSGGYTF	TGTGCCAGCAGCGTAGACTTGGGGAGCGGGGGCTACACCTTC
TRBJ2-2	-	-	TRBV12-3/TRBV12-4	CASRLGHPPGELFF	TGTGCCAGCAGGCTGGGACATCCTCCCGGGGAGCTGTTTTTT
TRBJ2-3	few	-	TRBV10-1	CASSELAVGTQYF	TGCGCCAGCAGTGAGTTGGCTGTGGGCACGCAGTATTTT
TRBJ2-5	-	TRBD2	TRBV29-1	CSVPVSGILGETQYF	TGCAGCGTTCCGGTTAGCGGGATCTTAGGAGAGACCCAGTACTTC
TRBJ2-5	few	-	TRBV5-6	CASSRWETQYF	TGTGCCAGCAGCCGTTGGGAGACCCAGTACTTC
TRBJ2-5	few	-	TRBV5-1	CASSAAGEETQYF	TGCGCCAGCAGCGCAGCGGGCGAGGAGACCCAGTACTTC
TRBJ2-2	-	TRBD1	TRBV6-2/TRBV6-3	CASNRRDRVAGELFF	TGTGCCAGCAATCGCCGGGACAGGGTCGCCGGGGAGCTGTTTTTT
TRBJ2-3	-	TRBD2	TRBV5-1	CASSPPTSGALNTQYF	TGCGCCAGCAGCCCCCCCACTAGCGGAGCCTTGAATACGCAGTATTTT
TRBJ1-6	many	TRBD1	TRBV5-1	CASSRSGGGGNSPLHF	TGCGCCAGCAGTCGTTCGGGAGGGGGCGGGAATTCACCCCTCCACTTT
TRBJ2-2	-	-	TRBV14	CASSQDVNTGELFF	TGTGCCAGCAGCCAAGATGTGAACACCGGGGAGCTGTTTTTT
TRBJ2-5	-	-	TRBV10-3	CAIRRFGGSQETQYF	TGTGCCATCAGAAGGTTCGGGGGTTCTCAAGAGACCCAGTACTTC
TRBJ1-6	-	-	TRBV7-6	CASSLSGPNSPLHF	TGTGCCAGCAGCTTATCAGGGCCTAATTCACCCCTCCACTTT
TRBJ2-3	-	-	TRBV25-1	CASSEWGRLSTDTQYF	TGTGCCAGCAGTGAATGGGGCAGGCTCAGCACAGATACGCAGTATTTT
TRBJ2-7	few	-	TRBV7-9	CASSQARAQYEQYF	TGTGCCAGCAGCCAAGCTCGAGCGCAGTACGAGCAGTACTTC
TRBJ1-1	-	-	TRBV7-2	CASSLGPIRMNTEAFF	TGTGCCAGCAGCCTTGGACCGATTCGCATGAACACTGAAGCTTTCTTT
TRBJ2-3	-	-	TRBV5-1	CASSQGPGSEDTQYF	TGCGCCAGCAGCCAAGGACCGGGTTCCGAAGATACGCAGTATTTT
TRBJ2-3	-	-	TRBV4-3	CASSRDRRRQYF	TGCGCCAGCAGCCGAGACCGCCGACGGCAGTATTTT
TRBJ2-7	-	-	TRBV12-3/TRBV12-4	CASNPGYSYEQYF	TGTGCCAGCAATCCAGGGTATAGCTACGAGCAGTACTTC